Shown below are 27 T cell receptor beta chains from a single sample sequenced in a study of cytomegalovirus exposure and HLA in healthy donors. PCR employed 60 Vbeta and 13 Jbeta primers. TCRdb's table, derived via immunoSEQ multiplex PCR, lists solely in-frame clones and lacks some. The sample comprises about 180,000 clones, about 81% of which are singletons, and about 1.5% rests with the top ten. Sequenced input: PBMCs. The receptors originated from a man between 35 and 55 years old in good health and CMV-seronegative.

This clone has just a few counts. The CDR3 is CASSLRPGEGPHTEAFF. The CDR3, as DNA: TGTGCCAGCAGCTTACGTCCGGGGGAGGGACCTCACACTGAAGCTTTCTTT. The chain recombines TRBV11-2 with TRBJ1-1; D might be TRBD1 (5 bases). CDR1 SGHAT and CDR2 FQNNGV come from the germline V gene. CDR3 size: 17 residues. V shed 2 bases and J shed 3 bases, with 19 bases lying between them.

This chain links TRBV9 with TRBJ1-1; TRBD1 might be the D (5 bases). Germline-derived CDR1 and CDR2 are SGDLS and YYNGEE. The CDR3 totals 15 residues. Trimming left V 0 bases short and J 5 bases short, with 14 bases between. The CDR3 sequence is CASSVGSGSKTEAFF. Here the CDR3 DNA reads TGTGCCAGCAGCGTAGGTTCAGGGTCAAAGACTGAAGCTTTCTTT.

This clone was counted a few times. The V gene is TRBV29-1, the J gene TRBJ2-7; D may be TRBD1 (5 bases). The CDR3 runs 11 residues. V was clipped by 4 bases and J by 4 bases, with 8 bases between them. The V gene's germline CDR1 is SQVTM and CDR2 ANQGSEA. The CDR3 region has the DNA TGCAGCGTTGTCTCAGGGTACGAGCAGTACTTC. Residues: CSVVSGYEQYF.

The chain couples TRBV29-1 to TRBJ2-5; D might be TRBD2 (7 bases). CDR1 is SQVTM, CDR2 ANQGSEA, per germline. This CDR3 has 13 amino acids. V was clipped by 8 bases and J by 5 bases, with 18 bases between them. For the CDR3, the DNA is TGCAGCTTCTCCGAGGGGGGAGGGGAGACCCAGTACTTC. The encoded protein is CSFSEGGGETQYF.

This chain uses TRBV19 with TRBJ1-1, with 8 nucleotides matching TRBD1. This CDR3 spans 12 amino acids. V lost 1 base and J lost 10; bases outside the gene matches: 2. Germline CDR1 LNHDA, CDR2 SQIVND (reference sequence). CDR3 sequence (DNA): TGTGCCAGTAGTATAGGGACAGGGAGAGCTTTCTTT. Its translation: CASSIGTGRAFF.

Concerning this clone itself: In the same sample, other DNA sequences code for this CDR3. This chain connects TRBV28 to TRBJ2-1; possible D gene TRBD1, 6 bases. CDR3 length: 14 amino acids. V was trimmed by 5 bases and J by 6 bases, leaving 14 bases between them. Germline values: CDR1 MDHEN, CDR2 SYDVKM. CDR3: CASSTYRVSNEQFF. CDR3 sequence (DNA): TGTGCCAGCAGTACGTACAGGGTGAGCAATGAGCAGTTCTTC.

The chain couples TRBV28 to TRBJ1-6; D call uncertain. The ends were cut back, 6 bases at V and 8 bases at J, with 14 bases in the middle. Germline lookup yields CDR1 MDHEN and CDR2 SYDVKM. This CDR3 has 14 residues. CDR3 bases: TGTGCCAGCAGGTTTCTGGGGAGGGATTCACCCCTCCACTTT. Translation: CASRFLGRDSPLHF.

The CDR3 spells CASSVSGRSSGANVLTF. The DNA for the CDR3 is TGTGCCAGCAGCGTTAGCGGGAGGAGCTCTGGGGCCAACGTCCTGACTTTC. The chain joins TRBV7-9 to TRBJ2-6; TRBD2 matches at 10 bases. CDR3 length: 17 amino acids. Germline assignment: CDR1 SEHNR and CDR2 FQNEAQ (reference sequence). V shed 5 bases and J 0 bases; nucleotides not matched to a gene: 4.

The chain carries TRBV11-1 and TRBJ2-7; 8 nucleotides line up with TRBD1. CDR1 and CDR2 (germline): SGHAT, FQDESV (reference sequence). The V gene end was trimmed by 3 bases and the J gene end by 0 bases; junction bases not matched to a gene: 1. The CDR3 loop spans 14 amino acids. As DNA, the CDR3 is TGTGCCAGCAGCTTTCAGGGGGCCTCCTACGAGCAGTACTTC. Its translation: CASSFQGASYEQYF.

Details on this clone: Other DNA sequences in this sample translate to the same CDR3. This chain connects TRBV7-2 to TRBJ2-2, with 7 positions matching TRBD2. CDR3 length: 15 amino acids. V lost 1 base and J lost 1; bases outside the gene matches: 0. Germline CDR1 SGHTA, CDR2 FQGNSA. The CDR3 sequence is CASSLGGRNTGELFF. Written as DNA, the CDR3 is TGTGCCAGCAGCTTAGGCGGGAGGAACACCGGGGAGCTGTTTTTT.

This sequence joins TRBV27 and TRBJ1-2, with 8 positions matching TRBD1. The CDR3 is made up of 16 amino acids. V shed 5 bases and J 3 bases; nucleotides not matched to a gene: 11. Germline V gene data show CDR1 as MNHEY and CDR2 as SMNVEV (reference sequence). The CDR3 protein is CASSLFADRGYYGYTF. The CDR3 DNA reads TGTGCCAGCAGTCTTTTCGCTGACAGGGGCTACTATGGCTACACCTTC.

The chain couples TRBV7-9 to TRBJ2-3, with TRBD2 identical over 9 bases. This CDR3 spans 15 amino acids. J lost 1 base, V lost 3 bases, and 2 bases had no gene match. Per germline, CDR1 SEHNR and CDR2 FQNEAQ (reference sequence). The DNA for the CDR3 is TGTGCCAGCAGCTTCCGACTAGCGGGCACAGATACGCAGTATTTT. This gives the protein CASSFRLAGTDTQYF.

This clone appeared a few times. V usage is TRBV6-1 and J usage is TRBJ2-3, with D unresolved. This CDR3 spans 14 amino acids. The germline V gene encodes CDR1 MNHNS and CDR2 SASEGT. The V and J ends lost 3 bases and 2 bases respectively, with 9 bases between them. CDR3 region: CASSERAPTDTQYF. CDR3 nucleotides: TGTGCCAGCAGTGAGCGAGCCCCCACAGATACGCAGTATTTT.

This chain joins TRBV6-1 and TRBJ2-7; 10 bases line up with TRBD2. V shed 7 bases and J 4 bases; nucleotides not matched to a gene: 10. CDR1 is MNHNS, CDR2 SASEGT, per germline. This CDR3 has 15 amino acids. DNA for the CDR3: TGTGCCAGCACTAGCGGGAGTTCGAGGGGGTACGAGCAGTACTTC. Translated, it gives CASTSGSSRGYEQYF.

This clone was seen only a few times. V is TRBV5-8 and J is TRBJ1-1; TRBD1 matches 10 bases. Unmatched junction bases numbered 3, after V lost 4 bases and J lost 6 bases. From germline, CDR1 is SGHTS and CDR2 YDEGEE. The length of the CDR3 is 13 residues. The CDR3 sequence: CASSGTGASEAFF. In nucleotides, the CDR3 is TGTGCCAGCAGCGGGACAGGGGCCTCTGAAGCTTTCTTT.

CDR3: CATSSLLNTEAFF. CDR3 nucleotide sequence: TGTGCCACCAGCAGCTTATTGAACACTGAAGCTTTCTTT. This chain links TRBV15 with TRBJ1-1, with D unresolved. Trimming left V 3 bases short and J 0 bases short, with 5 bases between. Germline loops: CDR1 LNHNV, CDR2 YYDKDF (reference sequence). The CDR3 loop spans 13 amino acids. Full variable domain (remainder filled in from reference TRBV15 and TRBJ1-1): DAMVIQNPRYQVTQFGKPVTLSCSQTLNHNVMYWYQQKSSQAPKLLFHYYDKDFNNEADTPDNFQSRRPNTSFCFLDIRSPGLGDTAMYLCATSSLLNTEAFFGQGTRLTVV.

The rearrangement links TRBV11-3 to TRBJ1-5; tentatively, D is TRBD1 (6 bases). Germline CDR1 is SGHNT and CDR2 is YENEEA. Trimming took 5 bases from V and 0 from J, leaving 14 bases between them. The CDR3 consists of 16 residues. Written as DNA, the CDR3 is TGTGCCAGCAGCACCGACAGGCCCTATAGCAATCAGCCCCAGCATTTT. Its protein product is CASSTDRPYSNQPQHF. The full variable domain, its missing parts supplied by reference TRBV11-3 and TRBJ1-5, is EAGVVQSPRYKIIEKKQPVAFWCNPISGHNTLYWYLQNLGQGPELLIRYENEEAVDDSQLPKDRFSAERLKGVDSTLKIQPAELGDSAVYLCASSTDRPYSNQPQHFGDGTRLSIL.

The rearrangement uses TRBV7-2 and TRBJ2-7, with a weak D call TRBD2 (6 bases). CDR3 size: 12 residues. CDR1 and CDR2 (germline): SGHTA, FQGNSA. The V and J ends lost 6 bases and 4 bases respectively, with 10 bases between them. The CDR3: CASRPGTYEQYF. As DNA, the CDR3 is TGTGCCAGCAGGCCCGGGACTTACGAGCAGTACTTC. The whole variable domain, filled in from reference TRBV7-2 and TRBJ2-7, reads GAGVSQSPSNKVTEKGKDVELRCDPISGHTALYWYRQSLGQGLEFLIYFQGNSAPDKSGLPSDRFSAERTGGSVSTLTIQRTQQEDSAVYLCASRPGTYEQYFGPGTRLTVT.

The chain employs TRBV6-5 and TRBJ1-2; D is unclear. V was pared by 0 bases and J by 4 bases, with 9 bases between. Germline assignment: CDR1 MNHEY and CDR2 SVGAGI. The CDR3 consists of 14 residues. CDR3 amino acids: CASSYSAGLYGYTF. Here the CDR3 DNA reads TGTGCCAGCAGTTACTCGGCAGGTCTCTATGGCTACACCTTC.

In DNA form, the CDR3 reads TGCGCCAGCACCCCGGGGGGGGATACGCAGTATTTT. It is translated as CASTPGGDTQYF. The rearrangement joins TRBV5-1 to TRBJ2-3; 8 bases are shared with TRBD2. V trimming: 6 bases; J trimming: 6 bases; junction bases outside the gene matches: 3. The germline V gene encodes CDR1 SGHRS and CDR2 YFSETQ. CDR3 length: 12 amino acids.

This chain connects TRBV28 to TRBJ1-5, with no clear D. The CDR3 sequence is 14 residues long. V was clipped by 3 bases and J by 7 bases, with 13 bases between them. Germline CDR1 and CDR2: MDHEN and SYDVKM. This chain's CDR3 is CASSFADFRQPQHF. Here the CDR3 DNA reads TGTGCCAGCAGTTTTGCGGACTTTAGGCAGCCCCAGCATTTT.

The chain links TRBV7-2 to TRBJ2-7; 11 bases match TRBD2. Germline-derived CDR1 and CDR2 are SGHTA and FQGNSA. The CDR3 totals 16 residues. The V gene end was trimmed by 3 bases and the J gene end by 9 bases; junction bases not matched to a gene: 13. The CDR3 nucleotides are TGTGCCAGCAGCTTTACTAGCGGGGGCCGGAGAGTTGGGCAGTACTTC. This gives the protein CASSFTSGGRRVGQYF.

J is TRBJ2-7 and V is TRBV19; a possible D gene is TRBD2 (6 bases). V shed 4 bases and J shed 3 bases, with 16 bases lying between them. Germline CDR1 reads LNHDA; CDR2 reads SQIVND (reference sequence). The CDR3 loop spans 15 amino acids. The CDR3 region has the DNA TGTGCCAGTAGTACTCCCTCCACTAGCAGCTACGAGCAGTACTTC. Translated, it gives CASSTPSTSSYEQYF.

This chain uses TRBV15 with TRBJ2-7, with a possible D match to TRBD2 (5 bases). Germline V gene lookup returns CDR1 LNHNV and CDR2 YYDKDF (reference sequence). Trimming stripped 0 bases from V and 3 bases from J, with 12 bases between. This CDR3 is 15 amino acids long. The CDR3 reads CATSRETSRYYEQYF. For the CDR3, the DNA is TGTGCCACCAGCAGAGAAACTAGTCGTTACTACGAGCAGTACTTC.

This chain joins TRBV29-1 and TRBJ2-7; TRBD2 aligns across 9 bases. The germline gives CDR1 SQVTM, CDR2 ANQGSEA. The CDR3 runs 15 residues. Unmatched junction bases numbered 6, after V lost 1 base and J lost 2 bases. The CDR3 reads CSVEGTSGSAYEQYF. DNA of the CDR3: TGCAGCGTTGAAGGAACTAGCGGGTCCGCCTACGAGCAGTACTTC.

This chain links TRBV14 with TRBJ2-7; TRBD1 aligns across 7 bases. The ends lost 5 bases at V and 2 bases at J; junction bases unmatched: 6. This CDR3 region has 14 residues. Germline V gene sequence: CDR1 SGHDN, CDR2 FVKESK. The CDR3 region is CASSLYRGPYEQYF. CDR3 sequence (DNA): TGTGCCAGCAGCTTATACAGGGGACCCTACGAGCAGTACTTC.

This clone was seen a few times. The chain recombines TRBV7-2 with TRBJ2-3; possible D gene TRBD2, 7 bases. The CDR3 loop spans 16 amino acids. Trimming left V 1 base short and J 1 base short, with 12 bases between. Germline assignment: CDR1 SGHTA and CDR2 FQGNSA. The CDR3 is CASSLGGGRGTDTQYF. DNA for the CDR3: TGTGCCAGCAGCTTAGGGGGGGGCAGGGGCACAGATACGCAGTATTTT.